The entry that follows covers one T cell receptor (beta chain) sequence. CDR3 length: 17 amino acids. Germline values: CDR1 SGHRS, CDR2 YFSETQ. Unmatched junction bases numbered 5, after V lost 4 bases and J lost 3 bases. Repertoires were generated with immunoSEQ multiplex PCR, while TCRdb's copy carries only in-frame clones and drops some. Of tens of thousands of clones in the sample, roughly 90% were seen once. The data stem from a study of blood T cell repertoires in COVID-19. The gene calls are TRBV5-1 and TRBJ2-4, with TRBD2 matching over 15 bases. Material: peripheral blood. The source of this sequence is a man of 80 years or more in a cohort sampled during active COVID-19. CDR3 loop: CASSPGLAGGYKNIQYF. The CDR3 DNA reads TGCGCCAGCAGCCCGGGACTAGCGGGGGGATACAAAAACATTCAGTACTTC.